Listed below are T cell receptor beta chains from one sample, sequenced in a study of blood T cell repertoires in COVID-19. The method was immunoSEQ multiplex PCR; TCRdb's version includes in-frame clones alone and lacks a portion of them. This table has roughly 30,000 clones, about 78% appearing once. The sequencing sample was made of peripheral blood. The receptors come from a woman in her sixties or seventies with acute or convalescent COVID-19. CDR3s leave out the opening cysteine and the closing phenylalanine or tryptophan. Not all rows give a size; the values are once, few, many and, for expanded clones, a class.

few	TRBV28	ASQGSFFYGYT
.	TRBV6-6	ASSNTGGRQPQH
.	TRBV9	ASSEGQASGQPQH
.	TRBV5-4	ASSLGAGATGELF
.	TRBV7-2	ASSPTDRVRSDEKLF
.	TRBV6-5	ASSYSMLGHYEQY
.	TRBV2	ASSPLAGTDTQY
.	TRBV14	ASSPAPPDRDFEAF
few	TRBV28	ASSLLGAQKETQY
.	TRBV6-5	ASSFGDTQY
.	TRBV9	ASSVTGGTGELF
.	TRBV11-2	ASSPLGGGTLQY
.	TRBV28	ASSFTLDRTTYEQY
.	TRBV10-3	AISTGLAGRPNEQF
.	TRBV10-1	ASSDSGGALDTQY
.	TRBV27	ASSSLGQRNQPQH
.	TRBV28	ASSLGGTGDAF
.	TRBV7-3	ASSLGQGLEAF
.	TRBV7-8	ASSLAYQGESPLH
.	TRBV6-2/TRBV6-3	ASSKRLAGGNEQF
once	TRBV28	ASSLSIDRALNTEAF
.	TRBV11-3	ASSFSMNTEAF
.	TRBV21-1	ASSKGPPGTSGLQY
.	TRBV29-1	SVAGIGVDTQY
.	TRBV19	ASSFTGTGNEQY
once	TRBV3-1/TRBV3-2	ASGMGQGNGYT
.	TRBV5-1	ASSLDSLYTDTQY
once	TRBV3-1/TRBV3-2	ASSQREGLAFLNEQF
.	TRBV7-9	ASSRGPGAVGTNEKLF
.	TRBV16	ASSQQGVQLEQF
once	TRBV7-6	ASSSQTGTGYT
.	TRBV28	ASSLTGAPIYEQY
.	TRBV5-1	ASSFTGGQETQY
.	TRBV11-2	ASSLDLSQPQH
.	TRBV19	ASFGWVSTEAF
once	TRBV30	AWSVGAGHQPQH
few	TRBV28	ASSLGGGGEKLF
.	TRBV28	ASSINRGGNTIY
.	TRBV9	ASSVGGYSNQPQH